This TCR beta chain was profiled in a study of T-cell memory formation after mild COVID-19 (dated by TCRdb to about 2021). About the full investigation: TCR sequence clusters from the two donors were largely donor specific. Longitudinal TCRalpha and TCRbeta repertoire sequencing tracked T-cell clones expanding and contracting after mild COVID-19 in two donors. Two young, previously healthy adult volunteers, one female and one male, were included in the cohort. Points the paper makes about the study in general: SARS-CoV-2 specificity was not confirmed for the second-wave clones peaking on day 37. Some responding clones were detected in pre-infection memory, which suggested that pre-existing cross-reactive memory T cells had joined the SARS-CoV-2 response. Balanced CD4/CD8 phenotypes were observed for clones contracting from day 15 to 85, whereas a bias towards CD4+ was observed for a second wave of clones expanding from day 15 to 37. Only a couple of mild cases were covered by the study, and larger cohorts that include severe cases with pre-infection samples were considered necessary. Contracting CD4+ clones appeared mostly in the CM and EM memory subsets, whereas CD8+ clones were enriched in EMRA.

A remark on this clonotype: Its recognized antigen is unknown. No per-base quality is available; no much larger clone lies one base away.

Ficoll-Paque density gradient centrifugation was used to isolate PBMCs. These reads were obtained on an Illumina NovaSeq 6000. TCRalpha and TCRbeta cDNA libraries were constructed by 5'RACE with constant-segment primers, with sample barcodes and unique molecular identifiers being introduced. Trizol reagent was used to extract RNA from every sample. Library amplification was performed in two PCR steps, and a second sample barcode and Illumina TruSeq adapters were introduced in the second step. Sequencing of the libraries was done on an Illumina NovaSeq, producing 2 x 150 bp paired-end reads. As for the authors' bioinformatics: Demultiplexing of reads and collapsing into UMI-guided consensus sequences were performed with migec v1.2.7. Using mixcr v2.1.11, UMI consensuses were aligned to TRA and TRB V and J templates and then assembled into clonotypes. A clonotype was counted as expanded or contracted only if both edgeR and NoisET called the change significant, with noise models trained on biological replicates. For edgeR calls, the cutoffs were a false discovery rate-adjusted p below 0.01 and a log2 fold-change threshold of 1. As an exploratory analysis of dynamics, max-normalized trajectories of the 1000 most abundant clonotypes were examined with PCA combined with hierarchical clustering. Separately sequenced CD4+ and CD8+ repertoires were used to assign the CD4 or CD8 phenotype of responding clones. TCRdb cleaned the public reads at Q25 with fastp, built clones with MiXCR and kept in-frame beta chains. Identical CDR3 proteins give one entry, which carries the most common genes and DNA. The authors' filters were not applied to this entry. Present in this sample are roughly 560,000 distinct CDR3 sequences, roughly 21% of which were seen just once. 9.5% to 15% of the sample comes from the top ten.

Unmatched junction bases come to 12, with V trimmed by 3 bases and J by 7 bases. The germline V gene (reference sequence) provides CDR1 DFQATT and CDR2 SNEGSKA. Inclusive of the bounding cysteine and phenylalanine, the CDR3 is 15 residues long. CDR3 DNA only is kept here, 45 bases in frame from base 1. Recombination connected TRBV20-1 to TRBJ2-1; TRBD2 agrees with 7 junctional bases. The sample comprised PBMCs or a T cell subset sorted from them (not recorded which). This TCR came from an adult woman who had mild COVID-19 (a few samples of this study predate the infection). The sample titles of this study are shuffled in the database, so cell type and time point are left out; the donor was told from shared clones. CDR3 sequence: CSARPRGGGDNEQFF. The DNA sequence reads TGCAGTGCTAGGCCCCGGGGCGGGGGTGATAATGAGCAGTTCTTC.